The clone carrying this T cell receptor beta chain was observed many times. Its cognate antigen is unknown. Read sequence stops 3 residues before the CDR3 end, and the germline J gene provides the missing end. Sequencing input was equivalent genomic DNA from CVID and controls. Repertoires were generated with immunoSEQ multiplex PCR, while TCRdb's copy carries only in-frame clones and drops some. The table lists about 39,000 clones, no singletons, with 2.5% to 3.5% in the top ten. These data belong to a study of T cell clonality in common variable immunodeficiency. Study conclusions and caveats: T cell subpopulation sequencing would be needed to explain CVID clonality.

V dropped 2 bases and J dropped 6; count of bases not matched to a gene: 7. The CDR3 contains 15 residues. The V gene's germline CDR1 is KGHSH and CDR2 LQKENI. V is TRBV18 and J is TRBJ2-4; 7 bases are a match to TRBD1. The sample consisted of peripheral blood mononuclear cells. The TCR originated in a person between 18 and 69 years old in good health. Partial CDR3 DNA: TGTGCCAGCTCACCAGGCAGGGGGTATCCAAACATT. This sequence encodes CASSPGRGYPNI. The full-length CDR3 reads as CASSPGRGYPNIQYF.